The 13 T cell receptor beta chains below come from one sample, sequenced in a study of T-cell reconstitution after alpha-beta-depleted transplantation in children. Unique molecular identifiers were used to barcode this TCRbeta library. TCRdb fed the PCR reads into MiXCR, producing one record per CDR3 protein. The sample lists about 360,000 distinct CDR3 sequences, 10% to 15% seen once, with around 4.5% in the top ten. The sample here was PBMCs, taken from the stem cell graft. All receptors come from a human donor who donated a stem cell graft to a child with Fanconi anemia.

In its sample, this clonotype was seen a few times. This chain links TRBV7-2 with TRBJ2-3, with TRBD2 identical over 9 bases. The CDR3 has 15 amino acids. J lost 4 bases, V lost 1 base, and 3 bases had no gene match. The germline CDR1 and CDR2 sequences are SGHTA and FQGNSA. The CDR3 sequence: CASSLGLAVSDTQYF. CDR3 DNA sequence: TGTGCCAGCAGCTTAGGACTAGCGGTTTCAGATACGCAGTATTTT.

This clonotype was counted many times. The chain couples TRBV18 to TRBJ2-2, with a possible D match to TRBD1 (6 bases). Germline V gene sequence: CDR1 KGHSH, CDR2 LQKENI. The CDR3 covers 15 residues. Trimming took off 3 bases at V and 1 base at J, with 9 bases between the two ends. Here the CDR3 DNA reads TGTGCCAGCTCACCCCAGGGGCGGAACACCGGGGAGCTGTTTTTT. As protein: CASSPQGRNTGELFF. Drawing the rest from reference TRBV18 and TRBJ2-2, the complete variable domain is NAGVMQNPRHLVRRRGQEARLRCSPMKGHSHVYWYRQLPEEGLKFMVYLQKENIIDESGMPKERFSAEFPKEGPSILRIQQVVRGDSAAYFCASSPQGRNTGELFFGEGSRLTVL.

This clonotype was observed a handful of times. V usage is TRBV5-1 and J usage is TRBJ1-2; 8 bases match TRBD1. Germline V gene sequence: CDR1 SGHRS, CDR2 YFSETQ. The CDR3 is 13 amino acids. V was clipped by 5 bases and J by 4 bases; unmatched bases: 4. The CDR3 region is CASREDRAYGYTF. The CDR3 DNA sequence: TGCGCCAGCAGGGAGGACAGGGCCTATGGCTACACCTTC.

The table lists this clonotype with a few counts. The rearrangement links TRBV29-1 to TRBJ2-5, with 8 bases that match TRBD2. The ends lost 4 bases at V and 5 bases at J; junction bases unmatched: 9. Germline V gives CDR1 SQVTM, CDR2 ANQGSEA. The CDR3 spans 14 residues. The CDR3: CSVVTGGAIETQYF. The CDR3 nucleotides are TGCAGCGTTGTTACCGGGGGGGCCATTGAGACCCAGTACTTC.

This clonotype has at least ten counts. The rearrangement joins TRBV9 to TRBJ2-3, with unresolved D. In germline, CDR1 is SGDLS, CDR2 YYNGEE. The ends were cut back, 4 bases at V and 6 bases at J, with 9 bases in the middle. The CDR3 runs to 12 residues. This chain's CDR3 is CASSPGFDTQYF. The CDR3 nucleotides are TGTGCCAGCAGCCCCGGTTTCGATACGCAGTATTTT.

The chain links TRBV28 to TRBJ2-6, with 9 bases that match TRBD1. Trimming took 8 bases from V and 4 from J; bases not matched to a gene: 18. CDR1 MDHEN and CDR2 SYDVKM come from the germline V gene. This CDR3 is built from 19 residues. The CDR3 region is CASGPDVPGQGPGANVLTF. The CDR3 bases are TGTGCCAGCGGCCCCGACGTCCCGGGACAGGGACCCGGGGCCAACGTCCTGACTTTC.

The V call is TRBV20-1, the J call TRBJ1-1; D is possibly TRBD1 (5 bases). CDR1 and CDR2 from the germline V gene are DFQATT and SNEGSKA (reference sequence). CDR3 length: 15 amino acids. V lost 5 bases to trimming and J lost 1 base, with 17 bases between them. The CDR3 DNA sequence: TGCAGTGCTCCTCGTCCGGGACGGGGGAACACTGAAGCTTTCTTT. Translated: CSAPRPGRGNTEAFF.

The sample holds a few counts of this clonotype. V usage is TRBV20-1 and J usage is TRBJ2-3; the D call may be TRBD1 or TRBD2 (5 bases each). This CDR3 is 17 amino acids long. Germline lookup yields CDR1 DFQATT and CDR2 SNEGSKA (reference sequence). V lost 2 bases, J lost 2 bases, and 20 bases lay in between. The CDR3 region is CSARRADHRGFTDTQYF. In DNA form, the CDR3 reads TGCAGTGCTAGAAGAGCGGACCATAGGGGCTTCACAGATACGCAGTATTTT.

Ten or more counts support this clonotype. The J gene is TRBJ2-2, the V gene TRBV28; no firm D call. The germline V gene encodes CDR1 MDHEN and CDR2 SYDVKM. V was clipped by 7 bases and J by 0 bases, with 9 bases between them. The CDR3 extends over 14 amino acids. The CDR3 spells CASKMQANTGELFF. In nucleotides, the CDR3 is TGTGCCAGCAAAATGCAAGCGAACACCGGGGAGCTGTTTTTT.

This clonotype was seen many times. The chain couples TRBV5-1 to TRBJ1-3, with unresolved D. Trimming left V 0 bases short and J 1 base short, with 26 bases between. Germline V lookup: CDR1 SGHRS, CDR2 YFSETQ. The CDR3 is 21 residues long. CDR3 DNA sequence: TGCGCCAGCAGCTTGGATGGGTCATCGGTTTTTGGGTTCGGGTCTGGAAACACCATATATTTT. Its protein product is CASSLDGSSVFGFGSGNTIYF.

This clonotype was counted ten times or more. The V gene is TRBV7-2, the J gene TRBJ2-1; D gene uncertain. Germline CDR1 reads SGHTA; CDR2 reads FQGNSA. The CDR3 has 13 residues. The ends were cut back, 1 base at V and 9 bases at J, with 10 bases in the middle. In DNA, the CDR3 is TGTGCCAGCAGCTTAGTCGCAGTATCTGAGCAGTTCTTC. Encoded protein: CASSLVAVSEQFF.

This clonotype was seen a few times. The chain's CDR3 is CASSYKSMNTEAFF. The DNA of the CDR3 is TGCGCCAGCAGCTACAAATCCATGAACACTGAAGCTTTCTTT. The chain joins TRBV5-1 to TRBJ1-1; D is ambiguous. CDR3 length: 14 residues. In germline, CDR1 is SGHRS, CDR2 YFSETQ. Trimming pared 3 bases from V and 0 bases from J, leaving 9 bases between.

The CDR3, as DNA: TGTGCCAGCAGTTGGGGACGAGAGAACACTGAAGCTTTCTTT. It is translated as CASSWGRENTEAFF. The chain combines TRBV6-5 with TRBJ1-1; D perhaps matches TRBD1 (5 bases). CDR1 and CDR2 from the germline V gene are MNHEY and SVGAGI. Trimming stripped 4 bases from V and 1 base from J, with 10 bases between. There are 14 residues in the CDR3.